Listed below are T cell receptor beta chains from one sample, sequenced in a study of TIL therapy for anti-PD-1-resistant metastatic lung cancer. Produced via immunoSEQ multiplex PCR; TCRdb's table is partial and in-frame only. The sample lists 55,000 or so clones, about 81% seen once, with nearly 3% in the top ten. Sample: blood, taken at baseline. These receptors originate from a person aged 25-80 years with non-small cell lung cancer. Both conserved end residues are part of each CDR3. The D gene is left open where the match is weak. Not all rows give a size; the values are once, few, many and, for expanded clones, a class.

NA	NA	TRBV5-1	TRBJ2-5	CASSLGAIQETQYF	TGCGCCAGCAGCTTGGGGGCTATACAAGAGACCCAGTACTTC
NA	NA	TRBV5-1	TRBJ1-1	CASSIQVNTEAFF	TGCGCCAGCAGCATACAGGTTAACACTGAAGCTTTCTTT
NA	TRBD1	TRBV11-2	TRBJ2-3	CASSSGTGKVLGATDTQYF	TGTGCCAGCAGCAGCGGGACAGGGAAGGTTCTTGGGGCTACAGATACGCAGTATTTT
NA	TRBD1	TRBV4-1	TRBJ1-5	CASSADRVRQPQHF	TGCGCCAGCAGCGCAGACAGGGTCCGTCAGCCCCAGCATTTT
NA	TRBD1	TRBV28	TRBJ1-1	CASSFTRGRTEAFF	TGTGCCAGCAGTTTCACCAGGGGGCGTACTGAAGCTTTCTTT
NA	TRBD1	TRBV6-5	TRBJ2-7	CASSRDSLGFYEQYF	TGTGCCAGCAGCCGGGACAGTCTGGGATTCTACGAGCAGTACTTC
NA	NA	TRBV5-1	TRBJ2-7	CASSLGGGTYYEQYF	TGCGCCAGCAGCTTGGGGGGCGGAACATACTACGAGCAGTACTTC
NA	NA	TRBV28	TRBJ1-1	CASRRGDTEAFF	TGTGCCAGTAGGAGGGGGGACACTGAAGCTTTCTTT
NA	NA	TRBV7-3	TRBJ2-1	CASSPGRASYNEQFF	TGTGCCAGCAGCCCCGGCAGGGCCTCATACAATGAGCAGTTCTTC
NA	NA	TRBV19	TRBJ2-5	CASSIMATSGDETQYF	TGTGCCAGTAGTATAATGGCGACTAGTGGCGACGAGACCCAGTACTTC
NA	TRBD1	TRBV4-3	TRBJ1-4	CASSQERVRGATNEKLFF	TGCGCCAGCAGCCAAGAAAGGGTCAGGGGGGCAACTAATGAAAAACTGTTTTTT
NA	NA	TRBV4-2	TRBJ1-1	CASSQGRTEAFF	TGTGCCAGCAGCCAAGGTAGAACTGAAGCTTTCTTT
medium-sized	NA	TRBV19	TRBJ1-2	CASSNRVNYGYTF	TGTGCCAGTAGTAACAGGGTTAACTATGGCTACACCTTC
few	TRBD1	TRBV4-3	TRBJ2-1	CASSQGQGFFNEQFF	TGCGCCAGCAGCCAGGGACAGGGTTTTTTTAATGAGCAGTTCTTC
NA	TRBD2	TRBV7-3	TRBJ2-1	CASSFLAGNEQFF	TGTGCCAGCAGCTTCCTAGCGGGCAATGAGCAGTTCTTC
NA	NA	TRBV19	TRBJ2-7	CASSIGGQPSYEQYF	TGTGCCAGTAGTATTGGGGGGCAGCCATCCTACGAGCAGTACTTC
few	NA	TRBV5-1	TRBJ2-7	CASSPWMGYEQYF	TGCGCCAGCAGCCCCTGGATGGGCTACGAGCAGTACTTC
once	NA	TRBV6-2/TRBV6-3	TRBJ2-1	CASSYSRLREQFF	TGTGCCAGCAGTTACTCGAGATTACGTGAGCAGTTCTTC
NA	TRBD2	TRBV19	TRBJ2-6	CASSILPGLGSRLEVWANVLTF	TGTGCCAGTAGTATTCTCCCAGGACTAGGATCAAGGTTGGAGGTGTGGGCCAACGTCCTGACTTTC
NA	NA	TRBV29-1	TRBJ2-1	CSVDLTYNEQFF	TGCAGCGTTGATCTGACTTACAATGAGCAGTTCTTC
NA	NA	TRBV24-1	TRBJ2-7	CATKGAPSDLAYEQYF	TGTGCCACCAAAGGCGCCCCGTCAGACCTAGCCTACGAGCAGTACTTC
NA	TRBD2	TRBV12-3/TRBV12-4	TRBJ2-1	CASSLGTSNEQFF	TGTGCCAGCAGTCTCGGGACTAGCAATGAGCAGTTCTTC
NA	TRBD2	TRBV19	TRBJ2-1	CASTVGLAGGWDEQFF	TGTGCCAGTACCGTAGGACTAGCGGGAGGATGGGATGAGCAGTTCTTC
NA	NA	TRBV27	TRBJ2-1	CASSIRGWYNEQFF	TGTGCCAGCAGTATTAGGGGTTGGTACAATGAGCAGTTCTTC
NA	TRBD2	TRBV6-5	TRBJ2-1	CASSLLAGGPYNEQFF	TGTGCCAGCAGTTTGCTAGCGGGGGGCCCCTACAATGAGCAGTTCTTC
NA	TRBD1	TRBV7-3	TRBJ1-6	CASSYDRAAPLHF	TGTGCCAGCAGCTACGACAGGGCGGCACCCCTCCACTTT
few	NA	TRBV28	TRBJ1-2	CASSFNYGYTF	TGTGCCAGCAGTTTCAACTATGGCTACACCTTC
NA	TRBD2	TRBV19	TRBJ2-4	CASSIPGTSGRADKNIQYF	TGTGCCAGTAGTATCCCAGGGACTAGCGGGAGGGCCGACAAAAACATTCAGTACTTC
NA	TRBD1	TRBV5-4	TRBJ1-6	CASGGTGGSYNSPLHF	TGTGCCTCAGGAGGGACAGGAGGATCCTATAATTCACCCCTCCACTTT
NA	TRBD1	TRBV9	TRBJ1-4	CASSVDRGSPKTTRKLFF	TGTGCCAGCAGCGTAGACAGGGGCAGCCCTAAGACCACGCGCAAACTGTTTTTT
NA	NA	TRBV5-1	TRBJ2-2	CASSLAVAGELFF	TGCGCCAGCAGCTTGGCCGTTGCCGGGGAGCTGTTTTTT
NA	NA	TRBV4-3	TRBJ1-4	CASSQDLLYNGVEKLFF	TGCGCCAGCAGCCAAGATCTCCTGTACAACGGGGTGGAAAAACTGTTTTTT
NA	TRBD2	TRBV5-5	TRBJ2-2	CASTHGSGRATGELFF	TGTGCCAGCACCCACGGGAGCGGGAGGGCCACCGGGGAGCTGTTTTTT
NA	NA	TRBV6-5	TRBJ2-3	CASSSSYTDTQYF	TGTGCCAGCAGTTCTTCTTACACAGATACGCAGTATTTT
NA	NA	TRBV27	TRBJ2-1	CASSLQVANEQFF	TGTGCCAGCAGTTTACAGGTAGCCAATGAGCAGTTCTTC
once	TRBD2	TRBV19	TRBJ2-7	CASSSASGPYEQYF	TGTGCCAGTAGTAGTGCTAGCGGCCCCTACGAGCAGTACTTC
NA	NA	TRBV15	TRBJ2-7	CATGENSYEQYF	TGTGCCACCGGGGAGAACTCCTACGAGCAGTACTTC
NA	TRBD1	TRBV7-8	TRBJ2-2	CASSRQGWAGELFF	TGTGCCAGCAGCAGACAGGGTTGGGCCGGGGAGCTGTTTTTT
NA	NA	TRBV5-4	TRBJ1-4	CASSPRESTNEKLFF	TGTGCCAGCAGCCCCAGGGAGTCAACTAATGAAAAACTGTTTTTT
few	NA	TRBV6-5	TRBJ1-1	CASSYGSLMNTEAFF	TGTGCCAGCAGTTACGGTTCTCTTATGAACACTGAAGCTTTCTTT
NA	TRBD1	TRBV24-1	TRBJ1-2	CATSDLGTASGYTF	TGTGCCACCAGTGATCTCGGGACAGCCTCCGGCTACACCTTC
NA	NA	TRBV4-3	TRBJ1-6	CASSQAPSDRGLRLHF	TGCGCCAGCAGCCAAGCACCATCTGACCGAGGGCTGCGCCTCCACTTT
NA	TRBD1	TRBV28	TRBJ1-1	CASRRGGLNTEAFF	TGTGCCAGCAGAAGAGGGGGCTTGAACACTGAAGCTTTCTTT
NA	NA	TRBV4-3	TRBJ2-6	CASSQDTGTGANVLTF	TGCGCCAGCAGCCAAGATACGGGGACTGGGGCCAACGTCCTGACTTTC
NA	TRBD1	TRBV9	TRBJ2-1	CASSQWDSNEQFF	TGTGCCAGCAGCCAATGGGACAGCAATGAGCAGTTCTTC
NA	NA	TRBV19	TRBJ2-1	CASSRSNNNEQFF	TGTGCCAGTAGTCGGTCTAATAACAATGAGCAGTTCTTC
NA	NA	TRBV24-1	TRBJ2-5	CATSVGGMDQETQYF	TGTGCCACCAGTGTAGGAGGGATGGACCAAGAGACCCAGTACTTC
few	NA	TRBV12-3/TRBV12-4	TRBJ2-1	CASSFGPYNEQFF	TGTGCCAGCAGTTTTGGGCCCTACAATGAGCAGTTCTTC
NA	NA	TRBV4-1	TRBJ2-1	CASSHLLRVTGDRYNEQFF	TGCGCCAGCAGCCATCTCCTACGCGTGACGGGAGACCGCTACAATGAGCAGTTCTTC
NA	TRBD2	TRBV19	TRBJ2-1	CASSTRLAGGPLSSYNEQFF	TGTGCCAGTAGTACCCGACTAGCGGGGGGGCCACTTAGCTCCTACAATGAGCAGTTCTTC
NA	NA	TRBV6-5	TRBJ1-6	CASSYSSNSPLHF	TGTGCCAGCAGTTACTCTTCTAATTCACCCCTCCACTTT
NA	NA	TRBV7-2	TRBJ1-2	CASSFRQGDGYTF	TGTGCCAGCAGCTTTCGGCAGGGTGACGGCTACACCTTC
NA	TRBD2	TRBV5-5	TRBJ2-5	CASSYRTSGGEETQYF	TGTGCCAGCAGCTACCGGACTAGCGGGGGGGAAGAGACCCAGTACTTC
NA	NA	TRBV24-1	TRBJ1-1	CATAEGKNTEAFF	TGTGCCACCGCGGAGGGAAAGAACACTGAAGCTTTCTTT
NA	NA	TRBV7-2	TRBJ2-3	CASSNLRDSINTDTQYF	TGTGCCAGCAGCAACCTGCGGGACTCCATCAACACAGATACGCAGTATTTT
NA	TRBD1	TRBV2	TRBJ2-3	CASSRTGGTDTQYF	TGTGCCAGCAGCCGGACAGGGGGTACAGATACGCAGTATTTT
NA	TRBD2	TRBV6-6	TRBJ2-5	CASSQLAGGRQETQYF	TGTGCCAGCAGTCAACTAGCGGGAGGACGCCAAGAGACCCAGTACTTC
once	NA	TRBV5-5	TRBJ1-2	CASRRGQEEYGYTF	TGTGCCAGCAGGCGGGGCCAGGAGGAGTATGGCTACACCTTC